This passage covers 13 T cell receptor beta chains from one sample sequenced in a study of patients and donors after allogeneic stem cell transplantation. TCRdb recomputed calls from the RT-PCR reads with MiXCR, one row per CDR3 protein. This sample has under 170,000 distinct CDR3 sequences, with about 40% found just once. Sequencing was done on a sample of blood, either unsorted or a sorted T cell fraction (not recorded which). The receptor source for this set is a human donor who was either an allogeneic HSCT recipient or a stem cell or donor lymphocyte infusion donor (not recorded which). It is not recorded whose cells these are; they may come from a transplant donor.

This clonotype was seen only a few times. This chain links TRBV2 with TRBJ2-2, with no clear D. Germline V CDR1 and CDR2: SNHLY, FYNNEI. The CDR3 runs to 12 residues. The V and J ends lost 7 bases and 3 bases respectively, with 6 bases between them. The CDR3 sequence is CASTGDTGELFF. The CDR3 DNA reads TGTGCCAGCACAGGAGACACCGGGGAGCTGTTTTTT.

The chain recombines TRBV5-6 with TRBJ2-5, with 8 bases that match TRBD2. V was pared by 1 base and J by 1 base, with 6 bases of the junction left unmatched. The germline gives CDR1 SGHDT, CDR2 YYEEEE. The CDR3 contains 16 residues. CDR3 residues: CASSLSSGGGQETQYF. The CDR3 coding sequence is TGTGCCAGCAGCTTGTCGAGCGGGGGAGGCCAAGAGACCCAGTACTTC.

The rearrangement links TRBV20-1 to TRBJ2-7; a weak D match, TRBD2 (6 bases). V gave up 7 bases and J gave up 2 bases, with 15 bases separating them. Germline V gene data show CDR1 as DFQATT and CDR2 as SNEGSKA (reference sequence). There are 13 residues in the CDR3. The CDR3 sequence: CSGRGTVAYEQYV. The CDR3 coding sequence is TGCAGTGGAAGAGGGACTGTAGCCTACGAGCAGTACGTC.

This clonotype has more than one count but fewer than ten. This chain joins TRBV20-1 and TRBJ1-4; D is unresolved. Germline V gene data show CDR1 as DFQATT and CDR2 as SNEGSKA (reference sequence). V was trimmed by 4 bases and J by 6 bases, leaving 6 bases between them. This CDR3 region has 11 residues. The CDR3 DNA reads TGCAGTGCTAACGCTTATGAAAAACTGTTTTTT. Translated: CSANAYEKLFF.

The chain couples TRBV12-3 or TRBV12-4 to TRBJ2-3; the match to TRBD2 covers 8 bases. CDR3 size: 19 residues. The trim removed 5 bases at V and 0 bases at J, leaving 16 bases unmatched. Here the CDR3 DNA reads TGTGCCAGCAGTCCTCCTGGCGGGGGGCCTGGTTCTAGCACAGATACGCAGTATTTT. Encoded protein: CASSPPGGGPGSSTDTQYF.

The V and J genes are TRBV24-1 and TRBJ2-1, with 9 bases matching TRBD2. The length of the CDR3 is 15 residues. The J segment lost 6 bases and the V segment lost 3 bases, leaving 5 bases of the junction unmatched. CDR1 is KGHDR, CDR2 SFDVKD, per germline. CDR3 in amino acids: CATSDPAGGLNEQFF. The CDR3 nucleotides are TGTGCCACCAGTGATCCAGCGGGGGGCCTCAATGAGCAGTTCTTC.

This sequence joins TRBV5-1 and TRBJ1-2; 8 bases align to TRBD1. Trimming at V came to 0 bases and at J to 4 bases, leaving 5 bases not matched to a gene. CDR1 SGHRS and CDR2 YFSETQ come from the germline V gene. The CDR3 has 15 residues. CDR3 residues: CASSLGGQGGYGYTF. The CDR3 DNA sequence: TGCGCCAGCAGCTTGGGCGGACAGGGCGGCTATGGCTACACCTTC. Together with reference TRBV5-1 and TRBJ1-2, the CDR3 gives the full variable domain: KAGVTQTPRYLIKTRGQQVTLSCSPISGHRSVSWYQQTPGQGLQFLFEYFSETQRNKGNFPGRFSGRQFSNSRSEMNVSTLELGDSALYLCASSLGGQGGYGYTFGSGTRLTVV.

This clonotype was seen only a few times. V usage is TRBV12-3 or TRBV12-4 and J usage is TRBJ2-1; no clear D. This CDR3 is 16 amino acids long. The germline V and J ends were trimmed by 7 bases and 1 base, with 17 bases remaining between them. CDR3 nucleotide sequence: TGTGCCAGCACCCCCGGAAGGGCGAGGTCCTACAATGAGCAGTTCTTC. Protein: CASTPGRARSYNEQFF.

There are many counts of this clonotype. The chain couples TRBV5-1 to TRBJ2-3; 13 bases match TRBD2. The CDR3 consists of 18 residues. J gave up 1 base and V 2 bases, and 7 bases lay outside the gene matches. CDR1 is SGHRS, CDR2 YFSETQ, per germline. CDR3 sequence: CASSLLTSGGTRTDTQYF. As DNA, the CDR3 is TGCGCCAGCAGCTTACTGACTAGCGGGGGGACCCGCACAGATACGCAGTATTTT.

This chain's CDR3 is CASSQDPDRAAYNEQFF. Written as DNA, the CDR3 is TGTGCCAGCAGCCAAGACCCCGACAGGGCAGCCTACAATGAGCAGTTCTTC. The V call is TRBV4-2, the J call TRBJ2-1; 7 nucleotides align to TRBD1. The V segment lost 0 bases and the J segment 2 bases; nucleotides outside the gene matches: 7. Germline CDR1 reads LGHNA; CDR2 reads YNFKEQ. This CDR3 contains 17 residues.

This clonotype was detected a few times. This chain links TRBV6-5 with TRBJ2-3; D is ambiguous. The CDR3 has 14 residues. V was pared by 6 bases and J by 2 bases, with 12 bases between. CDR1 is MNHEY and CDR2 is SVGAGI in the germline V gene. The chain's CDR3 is CASRKGRVTDTQYF. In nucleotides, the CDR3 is TGTGCCAGCAGAAAAGGACGCGTCACAGATACGCAGTATTTT.

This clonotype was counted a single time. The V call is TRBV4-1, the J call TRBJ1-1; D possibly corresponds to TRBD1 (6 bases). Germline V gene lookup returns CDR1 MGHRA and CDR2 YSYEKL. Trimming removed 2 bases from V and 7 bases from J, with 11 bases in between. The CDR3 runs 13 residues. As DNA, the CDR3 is TGCGCCAGCAGCCAAAGGGGGAATGATGAAGCTTTCTTT. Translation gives CASSQRGNDEAFF.

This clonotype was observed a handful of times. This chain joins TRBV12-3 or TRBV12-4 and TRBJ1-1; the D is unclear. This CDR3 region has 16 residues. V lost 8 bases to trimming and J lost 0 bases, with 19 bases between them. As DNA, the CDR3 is TGTGCCAGCCGCCGCGGCAGTTCCTTCATGAACACTGAAGCTTTCTTT. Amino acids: CASRRGSSFMNTEAFF.